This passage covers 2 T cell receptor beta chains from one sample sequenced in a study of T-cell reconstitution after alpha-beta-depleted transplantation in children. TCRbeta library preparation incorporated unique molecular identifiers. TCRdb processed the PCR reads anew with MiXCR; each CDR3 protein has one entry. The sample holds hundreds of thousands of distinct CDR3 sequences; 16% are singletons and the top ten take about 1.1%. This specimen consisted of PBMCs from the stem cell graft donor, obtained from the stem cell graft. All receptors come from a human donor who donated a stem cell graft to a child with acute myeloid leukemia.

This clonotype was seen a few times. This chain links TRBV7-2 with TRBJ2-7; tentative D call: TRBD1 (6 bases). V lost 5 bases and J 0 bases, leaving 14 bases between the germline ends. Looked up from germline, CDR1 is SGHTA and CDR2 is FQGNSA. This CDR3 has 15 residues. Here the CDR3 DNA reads TGTGCCAGCAGCGCTGGGACACTCAGCTCCTACGAGCAGTACTTC. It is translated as CASSAGTLSSYEQYF. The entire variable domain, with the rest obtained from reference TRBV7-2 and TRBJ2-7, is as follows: GAGVSQSPSNKVTEKGKDVELRCDPISGHTALYWYRQSLGQGLEFLIYFQGNSAPDKSGLPSDRFSAERTGGSVSTLTIQRTQQEDSAVYLCASSAGTLSSYEQYFGPGTRLTVT.

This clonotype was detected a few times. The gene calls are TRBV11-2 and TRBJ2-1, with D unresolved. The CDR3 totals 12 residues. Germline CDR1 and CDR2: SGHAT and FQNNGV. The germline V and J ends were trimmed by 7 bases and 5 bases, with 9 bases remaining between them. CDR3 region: CASTPENNEQFF. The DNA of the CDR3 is TGTGCCAGCACTCCAGAAAACAATGAGCAGTTCTTC.